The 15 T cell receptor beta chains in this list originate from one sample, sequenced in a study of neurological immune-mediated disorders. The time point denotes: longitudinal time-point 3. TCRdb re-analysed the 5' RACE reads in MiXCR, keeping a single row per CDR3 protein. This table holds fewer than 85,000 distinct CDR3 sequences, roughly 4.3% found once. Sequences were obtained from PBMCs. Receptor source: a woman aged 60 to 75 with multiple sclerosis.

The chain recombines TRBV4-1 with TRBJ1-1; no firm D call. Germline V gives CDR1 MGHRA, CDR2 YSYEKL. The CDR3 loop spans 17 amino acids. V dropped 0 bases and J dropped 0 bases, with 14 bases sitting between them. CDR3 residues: CASSQDRAVTLNTEAFF. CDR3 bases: TGCGCCAGCAGCCAAGATCGGGCAGTTACCTTGAACACTGAAGCTTTCTTT.

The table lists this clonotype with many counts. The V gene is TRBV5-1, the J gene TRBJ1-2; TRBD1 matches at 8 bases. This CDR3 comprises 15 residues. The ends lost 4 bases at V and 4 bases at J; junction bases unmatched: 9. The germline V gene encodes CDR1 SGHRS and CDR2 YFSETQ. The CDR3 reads CASSKGQGVVYGYTF. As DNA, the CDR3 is TGCGCCAGCAGCAAAGGACAGGGAGTAGTCTATGGCTACACCTTC.

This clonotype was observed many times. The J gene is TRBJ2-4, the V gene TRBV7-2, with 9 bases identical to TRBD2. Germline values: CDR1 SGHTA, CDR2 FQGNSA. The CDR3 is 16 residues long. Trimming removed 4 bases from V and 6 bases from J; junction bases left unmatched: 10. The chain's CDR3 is CASSWTGTSRRNIQYF. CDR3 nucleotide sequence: TGTGCCAGCAGCTGGACCGGGACTAGCCGTAGAAACATTCAGTACTTC. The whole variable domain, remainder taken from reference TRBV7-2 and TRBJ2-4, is GAGVSQSPSNKVTEKGKDVELRCDPISGHTALYWYRQSLGQGLEFLIYFQGNSAPDKSGLPSDRFSAERTGGSVSTLTIQRTQQEDSAVYLCASSWTGTSRRNIQYFGAGTRLSVL.

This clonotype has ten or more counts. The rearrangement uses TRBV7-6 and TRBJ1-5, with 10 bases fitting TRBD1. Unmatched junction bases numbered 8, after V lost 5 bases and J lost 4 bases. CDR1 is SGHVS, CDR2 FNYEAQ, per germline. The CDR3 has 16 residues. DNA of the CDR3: TGTGCCAGCAGCCATGACGTGGGACAGGGGAATCAGCCCCAGCATTTT. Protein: CASSHDVGQGNQPQHF.

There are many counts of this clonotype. The CDR3 DNA reads as TGTGCCAGCAGAGACTTGGTGGAGCAGTTCTTC. Amino acid sequence: CASRDLVEQFF. The chain joins TRBV12-3 or TRBV12-4 to TRBJ2-1; D ambiguous. V lost 6 bases to trimming and J lost 10 bases, with 10 bases between them. This CDR3 has 11 amino acids.

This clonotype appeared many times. This CDR3 reads CASSQEGGAQTYGYTF. The CDR3 nucleotides are TGTGCCAGCAGCCAAGAGGGCGGGGCACAGACCTATGGCTACACCTTC. The chain carries TRBV4-2 and TRBJ1-2, with D possibly being TRBD1 (5 bases). Germline V lookup: CDR1 LGHNA, CDR2 YNFKEQ. V lost 0 bases and J 4 bases, leaving 15 bases between the germline ends. The CDR3 is 16 residues long.

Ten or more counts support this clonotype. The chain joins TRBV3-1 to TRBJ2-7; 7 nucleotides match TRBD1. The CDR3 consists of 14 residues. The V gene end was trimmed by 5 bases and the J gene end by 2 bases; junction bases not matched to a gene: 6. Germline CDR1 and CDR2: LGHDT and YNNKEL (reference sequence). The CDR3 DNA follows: TGTGCCAGCAGCGTCCGGGACAGACCCTACGAGCAGTACTTC. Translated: CASSVRDRPYEQYF.

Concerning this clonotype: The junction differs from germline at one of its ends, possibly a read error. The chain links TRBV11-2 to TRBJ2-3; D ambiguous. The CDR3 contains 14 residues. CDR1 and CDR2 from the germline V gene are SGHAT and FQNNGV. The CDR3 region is CVSSPSTAADTQYF. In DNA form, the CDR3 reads TGTGTCAGCTCCCCCTCGACGGCGGCAGATACGCAGTATTTT.

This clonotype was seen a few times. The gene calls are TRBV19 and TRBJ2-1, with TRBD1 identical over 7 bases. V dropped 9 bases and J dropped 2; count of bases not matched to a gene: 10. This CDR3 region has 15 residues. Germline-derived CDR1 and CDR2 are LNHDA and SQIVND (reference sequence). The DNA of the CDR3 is TGTGCCAGCTTAGCTCGGGACAGAGCCTACAATGAGCAGTTCTTC. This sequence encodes CASLARDRAYNEQFF. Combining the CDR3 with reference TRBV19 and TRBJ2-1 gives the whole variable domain DGGITQSPKYLFRKEGQNVTLSCEQNLNHDAMYWYRQDPGQGLRLIYYSQIVNDFQKGDIAEGYSVSREKKESFPLTVTSAQKNPTAFYLCASLARDRAYNEQFFGPGTRLTVL.

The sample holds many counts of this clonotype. The CDR3 spells CSVEGTSGRETQYF. The DNA for the CDR3 is TGCAGCGTCGAGGGGACTAGCGGCCGGGAGACCCAGTACTTC. The chain combines TRBV29-1 with TRBJ2-5; 11 nucleotides line up with TRBD2. From germline, CDR1 is SQVTM and CDR2 ANQGSEA. This CDR3 spans 14 amino acids. Unmatched junction bases numbered 8, after V lost 6 bases and J lost 5 bases.

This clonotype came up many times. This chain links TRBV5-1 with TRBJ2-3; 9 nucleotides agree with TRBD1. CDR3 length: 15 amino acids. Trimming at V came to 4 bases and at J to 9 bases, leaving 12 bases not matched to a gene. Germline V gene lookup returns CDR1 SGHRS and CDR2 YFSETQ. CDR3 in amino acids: CASSGTGTGFYTQYF. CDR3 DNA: TGCGCCAGCAGCGGAACCGGGACAGGGTTCTACACGCAGTATTTT.

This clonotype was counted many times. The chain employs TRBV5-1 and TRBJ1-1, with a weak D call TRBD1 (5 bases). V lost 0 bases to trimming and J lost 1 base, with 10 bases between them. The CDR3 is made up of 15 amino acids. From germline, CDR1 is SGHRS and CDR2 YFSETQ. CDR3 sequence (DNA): TGCGCCAGCAGCTTGGCCGGAACAGGGAACACTGAAGCTTTCTTT. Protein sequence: CASSLAGTGNTEAFF.

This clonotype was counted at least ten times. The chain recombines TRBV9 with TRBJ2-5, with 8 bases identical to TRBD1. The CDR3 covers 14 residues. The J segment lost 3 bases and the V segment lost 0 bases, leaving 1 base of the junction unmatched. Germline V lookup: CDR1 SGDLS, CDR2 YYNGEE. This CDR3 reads CASSVGTGKETQYF. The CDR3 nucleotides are TGTGCCAGCAGCGTAGGGACAGGGAAAGAGACCCAGTACTTC.

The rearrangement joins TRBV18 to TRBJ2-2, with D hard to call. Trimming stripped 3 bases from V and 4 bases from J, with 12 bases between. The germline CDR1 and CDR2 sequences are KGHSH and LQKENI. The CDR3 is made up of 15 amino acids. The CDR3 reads CASSPLQGTTGELFF. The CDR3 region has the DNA TGTGCCAGCTCACCCTTGCAAGGAACCACCGGGGAGCTGTTTTTT.

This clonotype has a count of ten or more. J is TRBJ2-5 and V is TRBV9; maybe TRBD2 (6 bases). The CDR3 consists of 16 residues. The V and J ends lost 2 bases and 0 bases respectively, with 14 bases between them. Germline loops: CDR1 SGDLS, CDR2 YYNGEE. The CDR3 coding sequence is TGTGCCAGCAGCGTCGGGCGGGGACCGTACCAAGAGACCCAGTACTTC. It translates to CASSVGRGPYQETQYF. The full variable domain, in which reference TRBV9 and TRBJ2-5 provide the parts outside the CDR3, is DSGVTQTPKHLITATGQRVTLRCSPRSGDLSVYWYQQSLDQGLQFLIQYYNGEERAKGNILERFSAQQFPDLHSELNLSSLELGDSALYFCASSVGRGPYQETQYFGPGTRLLVL.